This is a list of T cell receptor beta chains from one sample in a study of CXCR3-negative and CXCR3-positive naive CD8 T cells. TCRdb reprocessed the 5' RACE reads and keeps a single row for each CDR3 protein, giving no DNA. The listing contains under 85,000 distinct CDR3 sequences. The sequenced material came from naive CXCR3+ CD8+ T cells from blood. The receptors here all came from a human donor in good health. Some clones in this sample may be carry-over from other donors' samples. CDR3s include the opening cysteine and the closing phenylalanine or tryptophan.

>TRBV7-3|TRBJ2-7|13
CASILIVGHEQYF
>TRBV23-1|TRBJ2-7|14
CASSQPDRGYEQYF
>TRBV4-3|TRBJ1-1|16
CASSQDSMGSSVRAFF
>TRBV5-6|TRBJ2-3|18
CASSIVGLLADKGDTQYF
>TRBV4-1|TRBJ2-7|15
CASSQVWAEADEQYF
>TRBV6-5|TRBJ2-7|14
CASSYSSGSYEQYF
>TRBV19|TRBJ2-1|14
CASSRTSGWQEQFF
>TRBV12-3/TRBV12-4|TRBJ2-5|13
CASSLVVEETQYF
>TRBV11-2|TRBJ1-2|13
CASSRGYPYGYTF
>TRBV6-5|TRBJ2-3|18
CASRLNPGGTSGVNTQYF
>TRBV28|TRBJ2-1|14
CASSPDRMTDEQFF
>TRBV20-1|TRBJ1-2|13
CSAADRGKWGYTF
>TRBV7-3|TRBJ2-1|12
CASSLLGSEQFF
>TRBV28|TRBJ2-6|15
CASSNSAGGANVLTF
>TRBV27|TRBJ1-1|13
CASSLSGQGEAFF
>TRBV15|TRBJ2-1|14
CATSREYPGDEQFF
>TRBV28|TRBJ2-7|14
CASSERGLAYEQYF
>TRBV7-2|TRBJ2-1|14
CASSLAHSGHEQFF
>TRBV7-6|TRBJ2-1|17
CASSVTAGGAIGNEQFF
>TRBV12-3/TRBV12-4|TRBJ2-7|14
CAISSGTGSYEQYF
>TRBV5-1|TRBJ1-1|17
CASSRWDRVIGNTEAFF
>TRBV28|TRBJ2-7|13
CASGYDPTEEQYF
>TRBV28|TRBJ1-5|13
CASSLTGTSFPHF
>TRBV4-1|TRBJ1-1|13
CASSQPGSTEAFF
>TRBV27|TRBJ2-1|15
CASSLLTGRDNEQFF